One and the same sample provided the 10 T cell receptor beta chains below, sequenced in a study of regulatory T cells in long-lasting Graves disease. Arm-PCR with iRepertoire HTBI primers amplified the CDR3 regions for these TCR beta libraries. Via MiXCR, TCRdb re-called the multiplex PCR reads, giving one row per CDR3 protein. The table records 350,000 to 550,000 distinct CDR3 sequences, about 17% of them present only once. Documented time point: newly diagnosed GD, antithyroid drugs for less than 3 months. After RNA was extracted from PBMCs, the TCR library was made from it. These data were also reused for a study on T cells in Graves' hyperthyroidism and ophthalmopathy.

The sequenced sample was peripheral blood mononuclear cells (PBMCs), obtained at new diagnosis, from a patient treated with antithyroid drugs. These receptor sequences come from a woman between 18 and 29 years old with Graves disease.

This clonotype appeared many times. V is TRBV10-3 and J is TRBJ2-1; TRBD1 agrees at 10 bases. V trimming: 4 bases; J trimming: 3 bases; junction bases outside the gene matches: 3. Germline loops: CDR1 ENHRY, CDR2 SYGVKD. The CDR3 extends over 15 amino acids. The CDR3 spells CAISGTGGGYNEQFF. The CDR3 region has the DNA TGTGCCATCAGTGGGACAGGGGGAGGCTACAATGAGCAGTTCTTC.

This clonotype has more than one count but fewer than ten. The V and J genes are TRBV28 and TRBJ1-2, with TRBD1 identical over 9 bases. The V segment lost 7 bases and the J segment 5 bases; nucleotides outside the gene matches: 11. The CDR3 loop spans 15 amino acids. Germline V gene sequence: CDR1 MDHEN, CDR2 SYDVKM. The CDR3 coding sequence is TGTGCCAGCACCTCGACCGGGACAGGGTCTTATGGCTACACCTTC. Protein sequence: CASTSTGTGSYGYTF.

This clonotype was counted ten times or more. The rearrangement uses TRBV20-1 and TRBJ1-1, with D perhaps TRBD1 (6 bases). CDR3 length equals 14 residues. Germline CDR1 reads DFQATT; CDR2 reads SNEGSKA (reference sequence). Trimming shortened V by 3 bases and J by 0 bases, and 11 bases separated the two germline ends. The DNA of the CDR3 is TGCAGTGCTAGGGCGGGACATCTGAACACTGAAGCTTTCTTT. It translates to CSARAGHLNTEAFF.

At least ten counts were recorded for this clonotype. As DNA, the CDR3 is TGTGCCAGCAGCTTGGGTGACACAAGACTAGCCAAAAACATTCAGTACTTC. It codes for CASSLGDTRLAKNIQYF. The V call is TRBV5-6, the J call TRBJ2-4, with D hard to call. Trimming pared 0 bases from V and 0 bases from J, leaving 13 bases between. This CDR3 has 17 residues. Germline V CDR1 and CDR2: SGHDT, YYEEEE.

This clonotype was detected ten times or more. The genes are TRBV7-8 and TRBJ1-1; no reliable D call. This CDR3 is built from 15 residues. Between the trimmed V and J ends, which lost 4 bases and 2 bases, there was a span of 14 bases. Per germline, CDR1 SGHVS and CDR2 FQNEAQ. The CDR3 reads CASSSRPKANTEAFF. The CDR3 DNA is TGTGCCAGCAGCTCACGCCCCAAGGCTAACACTGAAGCTTTCTTT. The full variable domain, in which reference TRBV7-8 and TRBJ1-1 provide the parts outside the CDR3, is GAGVSQSPRYKVAKRGQDVALRCDPISGHVSLFWYQQALGQGPEFLTYFQNEAQLDKSGLPSDRFFAERPEGSVSTLKIQRTQQEDSAVYLCASSSRPKANTEAFFGQGTRLTVV.

The chain has TRBV19 and TRBJ2-1; 10 bases map to TRBD2. The CDR3 is made up of 16 amino acids. Unmatched junction bases numbered 5, after V lost 6 bases and J lost 0 bases. The V gene's germline CDR1 is LNHDA and CDR2 SQIVND (reference sequence). CDR3 sequence: CASSRTSGDSYNEQFF. The CDR3 bases are TGTGCCAGTAGCAGGACTAGCGGAGACTCCTACAATGAGCAGTTCTTC.

This clonotype was counted at least ten times. V is TRBV29-1 and J is TRBJ2-1, with D possibly called TRBD1 or TRBD2 (5 bases each). Germline loops: CDR1 SQVTM, CDR2 ANQGSEA. The length of the CDR3 is 14 residues. Trimming removed 4 bases at V and 4 bases at J, with 14 bases between. This CDR3 reads CSVGGVITYNEQFF. Written as DNA, the CDR3 is TGCAGCGTTGGAGGGGTCATCACTTACAATGAGCAGTTCTTC.

In the case of this clonotype: This clone may be a read error of a much larger clone one base away. A read error is likely, as this CDR3 ends without the conserved phenylalanine or tryptophan. The CDR3, as DNA: TGTGCCAGCAGCCCATTATTGATCGGGGGGCACCTAATGAACACTGAAGCTTTCTCT. As protein: CASSPLLIGGHLMNTEAFS. The chain links TRBV7-3 to TRBJ1-1; the D gene is possibly TRBD1 (6 bases). Germline CDR1 SGHTA, CDR2 FQGTGA. This CDR3 is built from 19 residues. V was clipped by 5 bases and J by 0 bases, with 25 bases between them.

V usage is TRBV7-9 and J usage is TRBJ2-5, with D perhaps matching TRBD1 or TRBD2 (5 bases each). This CDR3 spans 14 amino acids. The germline V gene encodes CDR1 SEHNR and CDR2 FQNEAQ (reference sequence). With 6 bases removed from V and 1 base from J, the gap between germline ends came to 12 bases. The CDR3 DNA reads TGTGCCAGCAGTACGGTTGGGGGCCAAGAGACCCAGTACTTC. Translation gives CASSTVGGQETQYF.

This clonotype has just a few counts. The CDR3 nucleotides read TGTGCCAGTAGTACTCAGACAGACCTGAACACTGAAGCTTTCTTT. As protein: CASSTQTDLNTEAFF. The chain is built from TRBV19 and TRBJ1-1, with D perhaps matching TRBD1 (5 bases). The CDR3 length is 15 residues. Germline-derived CDR1 and CDR2 are LNHDA and SQIVND (reference sequence). V was trimmed by 4 bases and J by 0 bases, leaving 12 bases between them.